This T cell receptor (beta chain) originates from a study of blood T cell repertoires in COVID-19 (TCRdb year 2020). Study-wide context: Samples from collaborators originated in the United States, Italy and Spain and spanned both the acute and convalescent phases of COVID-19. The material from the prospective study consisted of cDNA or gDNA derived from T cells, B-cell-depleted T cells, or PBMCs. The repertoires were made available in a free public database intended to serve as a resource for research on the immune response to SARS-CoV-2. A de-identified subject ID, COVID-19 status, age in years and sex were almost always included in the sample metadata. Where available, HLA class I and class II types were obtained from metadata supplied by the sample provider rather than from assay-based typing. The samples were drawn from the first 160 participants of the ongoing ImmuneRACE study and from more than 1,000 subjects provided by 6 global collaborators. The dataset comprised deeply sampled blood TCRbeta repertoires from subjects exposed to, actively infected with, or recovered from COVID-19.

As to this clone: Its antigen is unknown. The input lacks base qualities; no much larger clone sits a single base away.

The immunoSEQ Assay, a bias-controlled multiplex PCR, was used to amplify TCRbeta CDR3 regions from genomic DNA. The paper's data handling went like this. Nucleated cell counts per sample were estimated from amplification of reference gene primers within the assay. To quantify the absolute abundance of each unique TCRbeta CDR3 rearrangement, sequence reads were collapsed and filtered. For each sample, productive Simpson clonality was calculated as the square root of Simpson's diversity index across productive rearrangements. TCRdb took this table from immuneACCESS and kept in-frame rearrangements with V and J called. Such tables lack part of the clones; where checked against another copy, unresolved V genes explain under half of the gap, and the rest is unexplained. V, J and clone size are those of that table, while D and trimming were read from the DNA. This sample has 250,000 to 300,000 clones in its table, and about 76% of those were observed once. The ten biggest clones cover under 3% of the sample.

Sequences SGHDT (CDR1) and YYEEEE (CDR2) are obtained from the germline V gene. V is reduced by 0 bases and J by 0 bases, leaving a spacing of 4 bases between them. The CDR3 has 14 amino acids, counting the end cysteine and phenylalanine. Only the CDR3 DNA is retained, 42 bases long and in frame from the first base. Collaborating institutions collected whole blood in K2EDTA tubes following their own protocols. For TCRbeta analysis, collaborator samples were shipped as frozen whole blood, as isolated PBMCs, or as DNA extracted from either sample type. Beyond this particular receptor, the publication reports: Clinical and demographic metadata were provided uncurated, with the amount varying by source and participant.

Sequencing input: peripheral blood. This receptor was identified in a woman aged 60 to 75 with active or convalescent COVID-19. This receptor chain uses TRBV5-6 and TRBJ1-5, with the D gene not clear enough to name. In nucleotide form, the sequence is TGTGCCAGCAGCTTGGTAAATAGCAATCAGCCCCAGCATTTT. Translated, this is CASSLVNSNQPQHF.